These T cell receptor beta chains were read from a single sample in a study of blood T cells in healthy people across ages. TCRdb used MiXCR to reprocess the 5' RACE reads, holding one entry per CDR3 protein. This table has about a million distinct CDR3 sequences, more than 30% appearing once. The sequenced sample was blood. Receptors were obtained from a man aged 18 to 30 in good health. CDR3s include the opening cysteine and the closing phenylalanine or tryptophan. Fields, in order: V gene, D gene, clone size, J gene, CDR3 DNA, CDR3 protein. The D gene is left open where the match is weak. Rows give clone size only sometimes, using once, few, many, or a class for an expanded clone.

TRBV6-2/TRBV6-3	-	few	TRBJ1-1	TGTGCCAGCAGCAGGAGGACCCTGAACACTGAAGCTTTCTTT	CASSRRTLNTEAFF
TRBV5-1	-	-	TRBJ1-4	TGCGCCAGCAGCCCGAACGGACAGACGTTTGCAACTAATGAAAAACTGTTTTTT	CASSPNGQTFATNEKLFF
TRBV20-1	-	few	TRBJ1-2	TGCAGTGCTAACCCCCTCGCCGAAGGCTACACCTTC	CSANPLAEGYTF
TRBV7-9	TRBD2	-	TRBJ2-2	TGTGCCAGCAGCTTTGGCAGCGGGAGGTCGAACACCGGGGAGCTGTTTTTT	CASSFGSGRSNTGELFF
TRBV4-1	TRBD1	few	TRBJ1-4	TGCGCCAGCGCAGAGACGGGACAGAAGGCGCAGAAACTGTTTTTT	CASAETGQKAQKLFF
TRBV7-9	TRBD2	-	TRBJ2-7	TGTGCCAGCAGCTTGCCTCCTAGCGGCATCTCCTACGAGCAGTACTTC	CASSLPPSGISYEQYF
TRBV20-1	-	-	TRBJ2-1	TGCAGTATTACGGGGACCACACTCAATGAGCAGTTCTTC	CSITGTTLNEQFF
TRBV5-1	-	few	TRBJ2-3	TGCGCCAGCAGCCCGAGAGGGTCAAACACAGATACGCAGTATTTT	CASSPRGSNTDTQYF
TRBV20-1	TRBD2	once	TRBJ2-5	TGCAGTGCTCCTGGGGACCAGCGGGGTGACCAAGAGACCCAGTACTTC	CSAPGDQRGDQETQYF
TRBV19	TRBD1	-	TRBJ2-5	TGTGCCAGTAGCCAACGTGGGGACAGCTATCTAGAGACCCAGTACTTC	CASSQRGDSYLETQYF
TRBV28	TRBD1	-	TRBJ2-7	TGTGCCAGCAGTTTTCCTCCCACAGGGGAGATCGGCGAGCAGTACTTC	CASSFPPTGEIGEQYF